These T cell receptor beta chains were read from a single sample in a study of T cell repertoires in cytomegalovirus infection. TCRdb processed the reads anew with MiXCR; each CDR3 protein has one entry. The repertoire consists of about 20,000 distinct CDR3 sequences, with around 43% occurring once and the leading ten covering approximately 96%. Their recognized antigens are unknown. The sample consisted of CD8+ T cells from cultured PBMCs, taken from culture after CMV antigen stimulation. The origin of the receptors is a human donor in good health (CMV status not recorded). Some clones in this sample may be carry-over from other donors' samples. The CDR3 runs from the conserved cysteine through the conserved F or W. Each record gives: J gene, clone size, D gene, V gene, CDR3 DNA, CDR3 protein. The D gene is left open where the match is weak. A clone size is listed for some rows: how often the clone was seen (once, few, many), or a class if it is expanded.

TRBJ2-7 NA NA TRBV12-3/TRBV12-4 TGTGCCAGCAGTTTCGGCGCGTCTTCGTACGAGCAGTACTTC CASSFGASSYEQYF
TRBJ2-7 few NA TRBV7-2 TGTGCCAGCAGCTTAGGCCTAGCCCCTACCTACGAGCAGTACTTC CASSLGLAPTYEQYF
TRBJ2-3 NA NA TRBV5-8 TGTGCCAGCCTCACGGAATCTACCCCTGCGGATACGCAGTATTTT CASLTESTPADTQYF
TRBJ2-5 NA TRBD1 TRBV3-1 TGTGCCAGTCAGGACAGGGGAGAGACCCAGTACTTC CASQDRGETQYF
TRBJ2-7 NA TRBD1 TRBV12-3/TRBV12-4 TGTGCCAGCAGCCCATCCGGGACAGGGGGTGGAGACGAGCAGTACTTC CASSPSGTGGGDEQYF
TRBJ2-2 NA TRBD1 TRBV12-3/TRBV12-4 TGTGCCAGCAGCTCGGGACAGGGGGCCACCGGGGAGCTGTTTTTT CASSSGQGATGELFF
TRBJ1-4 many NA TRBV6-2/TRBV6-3 TGTGCCAGCAGTCCATATGACGACGATGAAAAACTGTTTTTT CASSPYDDDEKLFF
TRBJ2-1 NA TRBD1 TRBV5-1 TGCGCCAGCAGCCCCGGGCCCCGGGACAGGGGTAACAATGAGCAGTTCTTC CASSPGPRDRGNNEQFF
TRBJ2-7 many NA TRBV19 TGTGCCAGTAGCATTGGGGGTGCTTCGCCCTACGAGCAGTACTTC CASSIGGASPYEQYF
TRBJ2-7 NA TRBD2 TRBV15 TGTGCCACCAGCAGAGATAGGGCGGGAGGGCTGCACGAGCAGTACTTC CATSRDRAGGLHEQYF
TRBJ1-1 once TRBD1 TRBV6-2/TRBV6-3 TGTGCCAGCAGTTATGGGACAGTAAACACTGAAGCTTTCTTT CASSYGTVNTEAFF
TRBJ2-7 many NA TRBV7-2 TGTGCCAGCAGCTTAGAGTATAACTCCTACGAGCAGTACTTC CASSLEYNSYEQYF
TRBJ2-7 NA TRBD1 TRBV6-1 TGTGCCAGCAGTGGAAATCAGGGGGTCGCCTACGAGCAGTACTTC CASSGNQGVAYEQYF
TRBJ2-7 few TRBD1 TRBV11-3 TGTGCCAGCAGCTTAGTCCCTCCCATGGGGGGACAGGGCGCCTACGAGCAGTACTTC CASSLVPPMGGQGAYEQYF
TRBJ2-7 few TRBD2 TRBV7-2 TGTGCCAGCAGCTTAATAGCGGGAGTGGCAGAGTACGAGCAGTACTTC CASSLIAGVAEYEQYF
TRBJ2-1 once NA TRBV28 TGTGCCAGCAGTTTGGGACGGAGCCCCTACAATGAGCAGTTCTTC CASSLGRSPYNEQFF
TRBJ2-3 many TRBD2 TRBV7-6 TGTGCCAGCAGCTTAATGACTAGCGGGGGGCCAGATACGCAGTATTTT CASSLMTSGGPDTQYF
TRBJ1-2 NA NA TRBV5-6 TGTGCCAGCAGCTTGGCTCAGGGGATAGATGGCTACACCTTC CASSLAQGIDGYTF
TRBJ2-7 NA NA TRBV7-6 TGTGCCAGCAGCTCGGGCCGACCCCCCTACGAGCAGTACTTC CASSSGRPPYEQYF
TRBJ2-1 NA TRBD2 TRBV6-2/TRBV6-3 TGTGCCAGCAGTTACAACGGGGGGGATGAGCAGTTCTTC CASSYNGGDEQFF
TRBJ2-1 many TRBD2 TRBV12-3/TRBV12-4 TGTGCCAGCAGTTTGTCTTGGCGGGGGGGCCTTGAGCAGTTCTTC CASSLSWRGGLEQFF
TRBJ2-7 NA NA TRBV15 TGTGCCTCCGGGTCCGGCCTCTCCTACGAGCAGTACTTC CASGSGLSYEQYF
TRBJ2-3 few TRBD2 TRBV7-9 TGTGCCAGCAGCACAACGACGGGACTAGCCTCCGATACGCAGTATTTT CASSTTTGLASDTQYF
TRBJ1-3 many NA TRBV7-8 TGTGCCAGCAGCTTATCCAAACTCACCATATATTTT CASSLSKLTIYF
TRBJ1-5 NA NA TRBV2 TGTGCCAGCAGCGCTACTACTGCAGGGAATCAGCCCCAGCATTTT CASSATTAGNQPQHF
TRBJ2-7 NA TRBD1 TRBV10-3 TGTGCCATCAGTGAAAAAGGGGACAGGGGCGAGCAGTACTTC CAISEKGDRGEQYF
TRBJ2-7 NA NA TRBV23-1 TGCGCCAGCAGTCAACCGTCCCCTCTGGAGCAGTACTTC CASSQPSPLEQYF
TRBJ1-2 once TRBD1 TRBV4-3 TGCGCCAGCAGCCAAGATACCGGGGACAGGGGGGAAGGCTACACCTTC CASSQDTGDRGEGYTF